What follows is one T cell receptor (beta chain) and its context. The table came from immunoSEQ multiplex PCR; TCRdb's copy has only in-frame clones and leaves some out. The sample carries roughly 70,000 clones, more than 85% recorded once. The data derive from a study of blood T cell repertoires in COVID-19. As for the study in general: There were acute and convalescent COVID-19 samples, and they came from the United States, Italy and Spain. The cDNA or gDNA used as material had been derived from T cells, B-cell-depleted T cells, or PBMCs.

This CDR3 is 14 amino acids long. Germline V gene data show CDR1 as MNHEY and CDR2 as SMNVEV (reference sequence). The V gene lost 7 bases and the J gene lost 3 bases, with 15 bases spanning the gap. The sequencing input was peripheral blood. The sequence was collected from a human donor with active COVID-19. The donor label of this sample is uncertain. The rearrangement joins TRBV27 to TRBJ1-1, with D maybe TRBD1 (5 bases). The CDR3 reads CASTGTRGYTEAFF. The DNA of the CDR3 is TGTGCCAGCACCGGGACCCGGGGGTACACTGAAGCTTTCTTT.